Each of the 5 T cell receptor beta chains below was sequenced from the same sample in a study of blood T cells in healthy people across ages. A J-beta primer mix and a sample-barcoded 5' primer were used in a second PCR of about 7 to 11 cycles. TCRdb independently ran MiXCR on the 5' RACE reads; one entry per CDR3 protein. The sample carries approximately 1,000,000 distinct CDR3 sequences, 35% to 40% recorded once. Specimen: blood. These receptors were collected from a man between 18 and 35 years old in good health.

V usage is TRBV4-1 and J usage is TRBJ2-5; tentatively, D is TRBD1 or TRBD2 (6 bases each). The germline V gene encodes CDR1 MGHRA and CDR2 YSYEKL. The ends were cut back, 4 bases at V and 2 bases at J, with 20 bases in the middle. There are 17 residues in the CDR3. CDR3 loop: CASSPVFGGSGQETQYF. The CDR3 DNA reads TGCGCCAGCAGCCCAGTTTTCGGGGGCTCGGGGCAAGAGACCCAGTACTTC.

Notes on this clonotype: Sequence at one end of the junction differs from germline and may be a read error. The rearrangement uses TRBV5-1 and TRBJ1-2; a weak D match, TRBD1 (6 bases). The V gene's germline CDR1 is SGHRS and CDR2 YFSETQ. CDR3 size: 15 residues. The CDR3 DNA reads as TGCGCCGGCAGCTTGGATGGGCAACAGGGCTATGGCTACACCTTC. Encoded protein: CAGSLDGQQGYGYTF.

The chain links TRBV9 to TRBJ1-2, with D unclear. V was shortened by 2 bases and J by 6 bases, with 11 bases between the two germline ends. Germline lookup yields CDR1 SGDLS and CDR2 YYNGEE. This CDR3 has 13 residues. The CDR3 region has the DNA TGTGCCAGCAGCGTGGACGGGGAACATGGCTACACCTTC. It specifies CASSVDGEHGYTF.

This clonotype was seen ten or more times. V is TRBV12-3 or TRBV12-4 and J is TRBJ2-3; 7 bases are a match to TRBD1. The CDR3 extends over 15 amino acids. The junction had 8 bases not matched to a gene; V was cut back by 5 bases and J by 3 bases. Here the CDR3 reads CASSPDRARTDTQYF. CDR3 nucleotides: TGTGCCAGCAGTCCCGACAGGGCGAGGACAGATACGCAGTATTTT.

The chain links TRBV6-1 to TRBJ2-2; 10 bases fit TRBD1. This CDR3 spans 15 amino acids. Germline loops: CDR1 MNHNS, CDR2 SASEGT. After removal of 8 bases from V and 6 bases from J, the junction contained 9 bases not matched to a gene. The CDR3 here is CASFRDRGFSGELFF. The DNA for the CDR3 is TGTGCCAGCTTCCGGGACAGGGGATTTTCCGGGGAGCTGTTTTTT.